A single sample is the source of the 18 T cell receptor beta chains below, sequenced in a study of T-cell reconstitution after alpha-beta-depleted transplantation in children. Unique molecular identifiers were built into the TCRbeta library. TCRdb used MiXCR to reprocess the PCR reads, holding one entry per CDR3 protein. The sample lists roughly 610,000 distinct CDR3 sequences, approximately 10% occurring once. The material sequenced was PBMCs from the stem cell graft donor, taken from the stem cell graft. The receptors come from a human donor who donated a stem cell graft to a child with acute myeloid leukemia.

The CDR3 here is CASSLRDEGRQYF. The CDR3 DNA reads as TGTGCCAGCAGTCTCCGGGACGAAGGAAGGCAGTACTTC. The J gene is TRBJ2-7, the V gene TRBV2; D tentatively reads TRBD1 or TRBD2 (5 bases each). Trimming stripped 5 bases from V and 9 bases from J, with 17 bases between. Germline lookup yields CDR1 SNHLY and CDR2 FYNNEI. This CDR3 spans 13 amino acids.

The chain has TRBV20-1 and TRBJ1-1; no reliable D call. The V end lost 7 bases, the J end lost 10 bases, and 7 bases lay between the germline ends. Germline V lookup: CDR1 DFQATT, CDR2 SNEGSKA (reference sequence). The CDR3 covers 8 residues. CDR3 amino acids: CSESSAFF. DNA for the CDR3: TGCAGTGAATCCTCAGCTTTCTTT.

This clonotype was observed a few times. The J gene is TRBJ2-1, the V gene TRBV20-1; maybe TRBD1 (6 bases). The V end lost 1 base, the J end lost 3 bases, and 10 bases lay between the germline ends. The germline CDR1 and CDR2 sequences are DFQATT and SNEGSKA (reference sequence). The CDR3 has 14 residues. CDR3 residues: CSARVGAVYNEQFF. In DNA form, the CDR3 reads TGCAGTGCTAGAGTGGGGGCGGTCTACAATGAGCAGTTCTTC.

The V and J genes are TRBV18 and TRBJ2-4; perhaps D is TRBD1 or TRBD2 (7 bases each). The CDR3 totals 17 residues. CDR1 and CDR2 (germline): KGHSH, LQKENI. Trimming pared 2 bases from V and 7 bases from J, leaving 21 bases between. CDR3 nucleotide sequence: TGTGCCAGCTCACCATCATCCGCCCGACAGGGAGGGAACATTCAGTACTTC. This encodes CASSPSSARQGGNIQYF.

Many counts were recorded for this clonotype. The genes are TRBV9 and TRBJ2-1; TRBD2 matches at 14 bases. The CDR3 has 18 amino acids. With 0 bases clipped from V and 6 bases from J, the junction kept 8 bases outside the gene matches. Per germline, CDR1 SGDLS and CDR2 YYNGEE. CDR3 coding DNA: TGTGCCAGCAGCGTAGGGGCCGGGACTAGCGGGAGAAGCAATGAGCAGTTCTTC. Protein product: CASSVGAGTSGRSNEQFF. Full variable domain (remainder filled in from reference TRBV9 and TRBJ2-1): DSGVTQTPKHLITATGQRVTLRCSPRSGDLSVYWYQQSLDQGLQFLIQYYNGEERAKGNILERFSAQQFPDLHSELNLSSLELGDSALYFCASSVGAGTSGRSNEQFFGPGTRLTVL.

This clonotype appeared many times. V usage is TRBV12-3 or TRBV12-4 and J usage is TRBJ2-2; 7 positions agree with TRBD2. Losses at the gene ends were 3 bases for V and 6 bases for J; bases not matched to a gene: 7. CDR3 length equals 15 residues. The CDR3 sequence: CASSFSLGRAGELFF. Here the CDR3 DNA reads TGTGCCAGCAGTTTTTCCCTGGGGAGGGCCGGGGAGCTGTTTTTT.

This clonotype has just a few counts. The CDR3 DNA reads as TGTGCCAGCAGCAGGGGGGACTATCAGAAGAGTGAGCAGTTCTTC. Protein product: CASSRGDYQKSEQFF. The gene calls are TRBV28 and TRBJ2-1, with D possibly being TRBD1 or TRBD2 (7 bases each). The CDR3 length is 15 residues. In germline, CDR1 is MDHEN, CDR2 SYDVKM. V dropped 6 bases and J dropped 9 bases, with 21 bases sitting between them.

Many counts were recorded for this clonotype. The CDR3 DNA is TGTGCCAGCAGCTTAAGTCGGGGGAACACTGAAGCTTTCTTT. Its translation: CASSLSRGNTEAFF. This chain uses TRBV7-2 with TRBJ1-1; D gene uncertain. There are 14 residues in the CDR3. Germline V lookup: CDR1 SGHTA, CDR2 FQGNSA. V was trimmed by 2 bases and J by 1 base, leaving 8 bases between them.

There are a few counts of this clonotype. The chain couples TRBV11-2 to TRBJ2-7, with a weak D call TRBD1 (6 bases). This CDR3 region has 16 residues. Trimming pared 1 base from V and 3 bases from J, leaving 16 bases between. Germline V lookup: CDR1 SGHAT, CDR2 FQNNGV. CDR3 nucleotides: TGTGCCAGCAGCTTAGTGAACAGGGCGCCGGTCTACGAGCAGTACTTC. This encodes CASSLVNRAPVYEQYF. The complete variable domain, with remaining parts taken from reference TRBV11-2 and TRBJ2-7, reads EAGVAQSPRYKIIEKRQSVAFWCNPISGHATLYWYQQILGQGPKLLIQFQNNGVVDDSQLPKDRFSAERLKGVDSTLKIQPAKLEDSAVYLCASSLVNRAPVYEQYFGPGTRLTVT.

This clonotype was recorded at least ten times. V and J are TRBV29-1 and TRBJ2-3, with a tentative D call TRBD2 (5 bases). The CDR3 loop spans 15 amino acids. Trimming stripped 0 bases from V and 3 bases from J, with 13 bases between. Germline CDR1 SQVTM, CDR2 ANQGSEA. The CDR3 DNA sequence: TGCAGCGTTGAAGATTCGGGGAGAACGACAGATACGCAGTATTTT. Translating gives CSVEDSGRTTDTQYF.

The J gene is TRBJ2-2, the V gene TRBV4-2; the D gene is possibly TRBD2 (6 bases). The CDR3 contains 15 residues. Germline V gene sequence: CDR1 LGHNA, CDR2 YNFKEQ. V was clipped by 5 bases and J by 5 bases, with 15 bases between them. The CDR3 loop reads CASSNTSRSTGELFF. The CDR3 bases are TGTGCCAGCAGCAATACTAGCCGATCGACCGGGGAGCTGTTTTTT.

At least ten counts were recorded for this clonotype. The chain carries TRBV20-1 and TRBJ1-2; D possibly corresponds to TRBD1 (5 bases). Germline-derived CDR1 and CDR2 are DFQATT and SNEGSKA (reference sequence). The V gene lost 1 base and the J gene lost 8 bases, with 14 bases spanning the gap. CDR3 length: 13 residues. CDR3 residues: CSARVNRGQGYTF. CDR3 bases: TGCAGTGCTAGAGTGAATCGGGGCCAGGGCTACACCTTC.

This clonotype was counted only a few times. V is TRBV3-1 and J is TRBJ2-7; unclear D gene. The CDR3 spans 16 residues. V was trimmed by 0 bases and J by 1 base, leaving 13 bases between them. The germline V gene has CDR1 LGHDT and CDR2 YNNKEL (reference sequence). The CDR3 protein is CASSQEASSYSYEQYF. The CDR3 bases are TGTGCCAGCAGCCAAGAGGCTTCGAGCTATTCCTACGAGCAGTACTTC.

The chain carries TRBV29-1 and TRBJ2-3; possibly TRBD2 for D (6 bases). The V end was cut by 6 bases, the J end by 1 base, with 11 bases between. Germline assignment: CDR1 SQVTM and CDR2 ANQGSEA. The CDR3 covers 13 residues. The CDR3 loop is CSVRTGGTDTQYF. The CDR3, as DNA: TGCAGCGTGCGTACGGGGGGCACAGATACGCAGTATTTT.

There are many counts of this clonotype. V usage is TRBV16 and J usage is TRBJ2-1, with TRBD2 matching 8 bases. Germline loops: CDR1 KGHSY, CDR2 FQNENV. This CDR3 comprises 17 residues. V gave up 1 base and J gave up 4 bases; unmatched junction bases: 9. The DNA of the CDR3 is TGTGCCAGCAGCCAATTGAGTGGACTAGCTGCTTACAATGAGCAGTTCTTC. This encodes CASSQLSGLAAYNEQFF. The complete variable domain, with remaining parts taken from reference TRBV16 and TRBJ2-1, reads GEEVAQTPKHLVRGEGQKAKLYCAPIKGHSYVFWYQQVLKNEFKFLISFQNENVFDETGMPKERFSAKCLPNSPCSLEIQATKLEDSAVYFCASSQLSGLAAYNEQFFGPGTRLTVL.

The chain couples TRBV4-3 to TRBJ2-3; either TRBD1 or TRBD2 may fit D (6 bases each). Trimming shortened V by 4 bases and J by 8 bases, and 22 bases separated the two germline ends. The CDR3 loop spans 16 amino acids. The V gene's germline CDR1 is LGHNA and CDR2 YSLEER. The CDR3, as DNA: TGCGCCAGCAGCCCGGGGGCTGCCGCGCGCGGAGCTACGCAGTATTTT. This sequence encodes CASSPGAAARGATQYF.

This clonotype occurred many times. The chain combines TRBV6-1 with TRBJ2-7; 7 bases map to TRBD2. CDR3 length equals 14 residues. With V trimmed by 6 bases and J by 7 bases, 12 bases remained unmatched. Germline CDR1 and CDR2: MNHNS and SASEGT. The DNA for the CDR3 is TGTGCCAGCAGGTCCGGAATAGCGGGCGAGGAGCAGTACTTC. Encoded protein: CASRSGIAGEEQYF.

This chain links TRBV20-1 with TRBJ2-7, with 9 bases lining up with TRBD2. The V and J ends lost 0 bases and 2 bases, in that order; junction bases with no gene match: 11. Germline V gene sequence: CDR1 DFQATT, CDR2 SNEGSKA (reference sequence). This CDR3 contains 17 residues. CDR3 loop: CSARDPLQAGGAYEQYF. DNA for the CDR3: TGCAGTGCTAGAGATCCCCTCCAAGCGGGAGGAGCCTACGAGCAGTACTTC.